Shown below are 6 T cell receptor beta chains from a single sample sequenced in a study of T-cell memory formation after mild COVID-19. TCRdb redid the calling of the 5' RACE reads with MiXCR, one entry per CDR3 protein. The data contain a few hundred thousand distinct CDR3 sequences, around a fifth of them singletons. The sample taken for sequencing was PBMCs or a T cell subset sorted from them (not recorded which). The receptors stem from a man aged 18 to 30 who had mild COVID-19 (a few samples of this study predate the infection). Cell type and time point are not known.

This clonotype was counted only a few times. Germline is not matched at one junction end, which may reflect a read error. This chain connects TRBV7-9 to TRBJ2-5; maybe TRBD1 (5 bases). The CDR3 extends over 12 amino acids. Germline loops: CDR1 SEHNR, CDR2 FQNEAQ (reference sequence). The CDR3, as DNA: TGTGCCAGCACCTTAGGGGCCGAGACCCAGTACTTC. Translating it yields CASTLGAETQYF. The variable domain in full, with the rest retrieved from reference TRBV7-9 and TRBJ2-5, is DTGVSQNPRHKITKRGQNVTFRCDPISEHNRLYWYRQTLGQGPEFLTYFQNEAQLEKSRLLSDRFSAERPKGSFSTLEIQRTEQGDSAMYLCASTLGAETQYFGPGTRLLVL.

This clonotype has a handful of counts. V usage is TRBV9 and J usage is TRBJ2-7; 14 bases line up with TRBD2. Per germline, CDR1 SGDLS and CDR2 YYNGEE. The CDR3 runs to 16 residues. J gave up 0 bases and V 3 bases, and 2 bases lay outside the gene matches. CDR3 DNA sequence: TGTGCCAGCAGCGAGGGACTAGCGGGGGCCTCCTACGAGCAGTACTTC. This encodes CASSEGLAGASYEQYF.

The chain is built from TRBV4-1 and TRBJ1-1, with a tentative D call TRBD1 (5 bases). Trimming took off 4 bases at V and 5 bases at J, with 11 bases between the two ends. CDR3 length equals 13 residues. Germline lookup yields CDR1 MGHRA and CDR2 YSYEKL. CDR3 region: CASSLQVETEAFF. As DNA, the CDR3 is TGCGCCAGCAGCCTACAGGTCGAGACTGAAGCTTTCTTT.

The chain carries TRBV7-8 and TRBJ2-1, with 7 bases identical to TRBD2. CDR3 length: 16 amino acids. The V segment lost 1 base and the J segment 3 bases; nucleotides outside the gene matches: 6. From germline, CDR1 is SGHVS and CDR2 FQNEAQ. The CDR3 reads CASSLVGGNFYNEQFF. DNA for the CDR3: TGTGCCAGCAGCTTAGTGGGGGGGAACTTCTACAATGAGCAGTTCTTC. Using reference TRBV7-8 and TRBJ2-1 for the parts outside the CDR3, the full variable domain is GAGVSQSPRYKVAKRGQDVALRCDPISGHVSLFWYQQALGQGPEFLTYFQNEAQLDKSGLPSDRFFAERPEGSVSTLKIQRTQQEDSAVYLCASSLVGGNFYNEQFFGPGTRLTVL.

V is TRBV6-2 or TRBV6-3 and J is TRBJ2-3; tentative D call: TRBD2 (6 bases). V was trimmed by 4 bases and J by 2 bases, leaving 16 bases between them. Germline-derived CDR1 and CDR2 are MNHEY and SVGEGT. The CDR3 sequence is 16 residues long. Here the CDR3 DNA reads TGTGCCAGCAGTTCCTTGAGGGTAGCGGACACAGATACGCAGTATTTT. This codes for CASSSLRVADTDTQYF.

This clonotype was seen a few times. J is TRBJ1-5 and V is TRBV6-1, with D uncertain. The V end lost 0 bases, the J end lost 6 bases, and 3 bases lay between the germline ends. From germline, CDR1 is MNHNS and CDR2 SASEGT. This CDR3 contains 12 residues. The CDR3 bases are TGTGCCAGCAGTGAAGCTGGTCAGCCCCAGCATTTT. Amino acid sequence: CASSEAGQPQHF.